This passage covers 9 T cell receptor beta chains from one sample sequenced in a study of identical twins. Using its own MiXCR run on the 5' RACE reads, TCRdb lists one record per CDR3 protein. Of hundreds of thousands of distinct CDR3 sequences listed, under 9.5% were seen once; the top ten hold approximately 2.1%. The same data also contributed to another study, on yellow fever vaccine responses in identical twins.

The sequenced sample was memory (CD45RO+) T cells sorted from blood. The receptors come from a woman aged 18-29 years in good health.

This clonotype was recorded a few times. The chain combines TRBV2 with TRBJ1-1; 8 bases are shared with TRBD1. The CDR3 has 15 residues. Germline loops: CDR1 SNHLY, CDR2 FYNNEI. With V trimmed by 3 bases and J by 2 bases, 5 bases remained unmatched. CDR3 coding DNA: TGTGCCAGCAGTGACCGGGACAGGCCCAACACTGAAGCTTTCTTT. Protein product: CASSDRDRPNTEAFF.

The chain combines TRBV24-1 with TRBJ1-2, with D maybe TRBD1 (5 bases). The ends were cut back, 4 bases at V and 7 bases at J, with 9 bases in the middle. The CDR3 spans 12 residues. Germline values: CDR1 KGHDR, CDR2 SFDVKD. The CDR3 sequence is CATSERDLGYTF. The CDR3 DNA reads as TGTGCCACCAGTGAACGGGACCTTGGCTACACCTTC.

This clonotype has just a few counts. This CDR3 is CSARVGSYGYTF. Written as DNA, the CDR3 is TGCAGTGCCAGGGTGGGGAGCTATGGCTACACCTTC. The chain is built from TRBV20-1 and TRBJ1-2; the D gene is possibly TRBD1 (5 bases). Trimming took off 6 bases at V and 4 bases at J, with 12 bases between the two ends. In germline, CDR1 is DFQATT, CDR2 SNEGSKA (reference sequence). This CDR3 comprises 12 residues.

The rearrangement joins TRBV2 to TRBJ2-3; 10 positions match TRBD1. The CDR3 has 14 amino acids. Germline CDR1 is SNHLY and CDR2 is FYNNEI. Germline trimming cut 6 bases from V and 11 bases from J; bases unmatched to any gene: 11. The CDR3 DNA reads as TGTGCCAGCAGCGGACAGGGGGGCCCCTCGAAGCAGTATTTT. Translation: CASSGQGGPSKQYF.

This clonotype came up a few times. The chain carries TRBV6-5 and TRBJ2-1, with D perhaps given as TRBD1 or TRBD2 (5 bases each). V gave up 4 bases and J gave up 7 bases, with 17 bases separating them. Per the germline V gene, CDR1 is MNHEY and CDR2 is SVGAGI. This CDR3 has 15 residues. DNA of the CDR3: TGTGCCAGCAGTTCCGCCGGGACCTCTGAGAATGAGCAGTTCTTC. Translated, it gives CASSSAGTSENEQFF.

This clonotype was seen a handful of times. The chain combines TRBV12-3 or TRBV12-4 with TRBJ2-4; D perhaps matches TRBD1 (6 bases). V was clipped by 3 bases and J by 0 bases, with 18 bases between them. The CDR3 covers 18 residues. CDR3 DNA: TGTGCCAGCAGTTTCGAGACAGGTAGCACTCTAGCCAAAAACATTCAGTACTTC. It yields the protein CASSFETGSTLAKNIQYF.

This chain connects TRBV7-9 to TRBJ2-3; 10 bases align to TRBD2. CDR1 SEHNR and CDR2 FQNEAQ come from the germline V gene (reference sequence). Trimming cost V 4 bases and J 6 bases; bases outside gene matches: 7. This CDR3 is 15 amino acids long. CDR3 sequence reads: CASSSSGRDLDTQYF. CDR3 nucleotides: TGTGCCAGCAGCTCGAGCGGGAGGGACCTGGATACGCAGTATTTT. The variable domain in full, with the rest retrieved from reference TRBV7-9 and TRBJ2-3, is DTGVSQNPRHKITKRGQNVTFRCDPISEHNRLYWYRQTLGQGPEFLTYFQNEAQLEKSRLLSDRFSAERPKGSFSTLEIQRTEQGDSAMYLCASSSSGRDLDTQYFGPGTRLTVL.

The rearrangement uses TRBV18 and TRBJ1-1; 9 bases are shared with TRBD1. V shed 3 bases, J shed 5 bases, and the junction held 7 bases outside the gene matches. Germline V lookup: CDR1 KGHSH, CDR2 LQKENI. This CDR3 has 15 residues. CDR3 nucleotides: TGTGCCAGCTCACCCAGTGGACAGGGGAGAACTGAAGCTTTCTTT. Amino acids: CASSPSGQGRTEAFF.

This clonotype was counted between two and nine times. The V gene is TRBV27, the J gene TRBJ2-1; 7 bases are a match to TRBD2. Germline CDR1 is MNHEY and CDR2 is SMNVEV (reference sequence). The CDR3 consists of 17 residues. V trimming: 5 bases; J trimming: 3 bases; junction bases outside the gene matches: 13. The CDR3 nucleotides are TGTGCCAGCAGTCCCGACTTGGGGCTAGCGGTCTACAATGAGCAGTTCTTC. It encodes CASSPDLGLAVYNEQFF.